These 30 T cell receptor beta chains came from one sample sequenced in a study of STAT5B mutations in CD4+ large granular lymphocyte leukemia. Generated by immunoSEQ multiplex PCR, the TCRdb table keeps only in-frame clones and is missing some. The sample consists of 28,000 or so clones, 60% to 85% of them appearing once. Input material: CD4+ T cells from blood buffy coats. The receptors were gathered from a human donor in good health.

The rearrangement uses TRBV7-9 and TRBJ2-7; no reliable D call. The CDR3 totals 14 residues. Per the germline V gene, CDR1 is SEHNR and CDR2 is FQNEAQ (reference sequence). V lost 1 base and J lost 0, with 7 bases in between. The CDR3: CASSLDQSSYEQYF. CDR3 DNA: TGTGCCAGCAGCTTAGATCAGAGCTCCTACGAGCAGTACTTC.

The V call is TRBV4-1, the J call TRBJ1-2, with TRBD1 matching 10 bases. The V gene end was trimmed by 6 bases and the J gene end by 6 bases; junction bases not matched to a gene: 16. Germline loops: CDR1 MGHRA, CDR2 YSYEKL. This CDR3 contains 17 residues. The CDR3 here is CASSLKPGQGINNGYTF. The CDR3 DNA reads TGCGCCAGCAGTCTGAAGCCGGGACAGGGGATTAATAATGGCTACACCTTC.

The chain couples TRBV5-8 to TRBJ2-5; maybe TRBD2 (6 bases). The CDR3 is 15 residues long. Germline CDR1 reads SGHTS; CDR2 reads YDEGEE. V was clipped by 4 bases and J by 5 bases, with 18 bases between them. CDR3 in DNA: TGTGCCAGCAGCCTGGAATGGAGGGCCGGGGAGACCCAGTACTTC. It specifies CASSLEWRAGETQYF.

V gene TRBV19 combines with J gene TRBJ1-4; D remains ambiguous. V was trimmed by 3 bases and J by 8 bases, leaving 10 bases between them. Per the germline V gene, CDR1 is LNHDA and CDR2 is SQIVND (reference sequence). This CDR3 region has 13 residues. CDR3 sequence (DNA): TGTGCCAGTAGTATGATTGGAGGAGAAAAACTGTTTTTT. Encoded protein: CASSMIGGEKLFF.

The chain recombines TRBV28 with TRBJ2-2; D remains ambiguous. CDR1 MDHEN and CDR2 SYDVKM come from the germline V gene. The CDR3 is 16 residues long. Trimming shortened V by 7 bases and J by 0 bases, and 15 bases separated the two germline ends. CDR3 bases: TGTGCCAGCACCACTCCCTCCTACGCGAACACCGGGGAGCTGTTTTTT. Residues: CASTTPSYANTGELFF.

The J gene is TRBJ1-3, the V gene TRBV25-1, with a tentative D call TRBD1 (6 bases). Germline loops: CDR1 MGHDK, CDR2 SYGVNS. The CDR3 is 16 residues long. V lost 0 bases and J 4 bases, leaving 13 bases between the germline ends. The chain's CDR3 is CASSEYGRGEGNTIYF. The CDR3 DNA is TGTGCCAGCAGTGAATACGGCAGGGGAGAAGGAAACACCATATATTTT.

This rearrangement joins TRBV2 to TRBJ2-1; weak D call: TRBD1 (6 bases). Germline V gives CDR1 SNHLY, CDR2 FYNNEI. The V end was cut by 4 bases, the J end by 8 bases, with 15 bases between. This CDR3 has 14 residues. CDR3 nucleotide sequence: TGTGCCAGCAGTGGGAACAGGGTTAATGATGAGCAGTTCTTC. Amino acids: CASSGNRVNDEQFF.

The rearrangement joins TRBV29-1 to TRBJ1-2, with D maybe TRBD1 (5 bases). CDR1 is SQVTM, CDR2 ANQGSEA, per germline. The CDR3 totals 11 residues. The V and J ends lost 5 bases and 8 bases respectively, with 12 bases between them. The CDR3, as DNA: TGCAGCGTTTCCGGGACCCAAGGCTACACCTTC. Protein sequence: CSVSGTQGYTF.

This clone was counted a single time. The genes are TRBV7-2 and TRBJ2-3; unclear D gene. V was pared by 3 bases and J by 3 bases, with 7 bases between. The CDR3 has 13 residues. Germline-derived CDR1 and CDR2 are SGHTA and FQGNSA. CDR3 DNA sequence: TGTGCCAGCAGCTTTGATCCAACAGATACGCAGTATTTT. Its translation is CASSFDPTDTQYF.

The V call is TRBV5-6, the J call TRBJ1-5; 9 bases agree with TRBD1. Germline V gene data show CDR1 as SGHDT and CDR2 as YYEEEE. The V gene end was trimmed by 6 bases and the J gene end by 0 bases; junction bases not matched to a gene: 10. The CDR3 extends over 17 amino acids. In DNA, the CDR3 is TGTGCCAGCAAAGGCCACAGGGGGCCCCCTAGCAATCAGCCCCAGCATTTT. Amino acids: CASKGHRGPPSNQPQHF.

The chain employs TRBV6-4 and TRBJ2-1, with D maybe TRBD2 (6 bases). This CDR3 comprises 15 residues. Germline V gene lookup returns CDR1 MRHNA and CDR2 SNTAGT. Trimming removed 6 bases at V and 6 bases at J, with 18 bases between. In nucleotides, the CDR3 is TGTGCCAGCAGCGCTGTGGGAGGCTCGGGCAATGAGCAGTTCTTC. It codes for CASSAVGGSGNEQFF.

This sequence joins TRBV10-3 and TRBJ2-5, with 7 bases that match TRBD2. The CDR3 runs to 14 residues. V lost 3 bases and J lost 2; bases outside the gene matches: 3. Germline V lookup: CDR1 ENHRY, CDR2 SYGVKD. The CDR3 nucleotides are TGTGCCATCAGTGACGGGGGAGGGCAAGAGACCCAGTACTTC. Protein product: CAISDGGGQETQYF.

The chain employs TRBV5-1 and TRBJ2-1; tentatively, D is TRBD2 (6 bases). The germline V and J ends were trimmed by 1 base and 3 bases, with 11 bases remaining between them. The CDR3 contains 15 residues. The V gene's germline CDR1 is SGHRS and CDR2 YFSETQ. This CDR3 reads CASSLWGDVYNEQFF. DNA of the CDR3: TGCGCCAGCAGCTTGTGGGGGGACGTCTACAATGAGCAGTTCTTC.

The chain joins TRBV28 to TRBJ2-1, with TRBD2 identical over 10 bases. V shed 1 base and J 4 bases; nucleotides not matched to a gene: 4. Germline CDR1 and CDR2: MDHEN and SYDVKM. The CDR3 is 16 residues long. CDR3 in DNA: TGTGCCAGCAGTTTATTAAGCGGGGGGGTTTACAATGAGCAGTTCTTC. Translating gives CASSLLSGGVYNEQFF.

The chain uses TRBV6-6 and TRBJ2-6; D gene ambiguous. Trimming pared 4 bases from V and 4 bases from J, leaving 8 bases between. CDR1 and CDR2 from the germline V gene are MNHNY and SVGAGI (reference sequence). This CDR3 spans 14 amino acids. CDR3 loop: CASSSLTGANVLTF. The DNA for the CDR3 is TGTGCCAGCAGTTCCTTAACAGGGGCCAACGTCCTGACTTTC.

The rearrangement joins TRBV15 to TRBJ1-4, with 9 bases fitting TRBD1. CDR1 and CDR2 (germline): LNHNV, YYDKDF (reference sequence). V lost 5 bases, J lost 2 bases, and 9 bases stayed unmatched. CDR3 length: 17 amino acids. The CDR3 coding sequence is TGTGCCACCAGCCGTCCCGGGACAGGGATCACTAATGAAAAACTGTTTTTT. It translates to CATSRPGTGITNEKLFF.

The V call is TRBV28, the J call TRBJ1-1; 7 bases match TRBD1. The CDR3 is 13 amino acids. Germline V gene lookup returns CDR1 MDHEN and CDR2 SYDVKM. J lost 9 bases, V lost 3 bases, and 7 bases had no gene match. CDR3 sequence reads: CASSFAGTEKAFF. The CDR3 region has the DNA TGTGCCAGCAGTTTCGCCGGGACAGAGAAAGCTTTCTTT. Supplemented by reference TRBV28 and TRBJ1-1, the full variable domain reads DVKVTQSSRYLVKRTGEKVFLECVQDMDHENMFWYRQDPGLGLRLIYFSYDVKMKEKGDIPEGYSVSREKKERFSLILESASTNQTSMYLCASSFAGTEKAFFGQGTRLTVV.

The chain employs TRBV5-4 and TRBJ1-1; no clear D. Germline lookup yields CDR1 SGHNT and CDR2 YYREEE (reference sequence). The V end lost 3 bases, the J end lost 5 bases, and 14 bases lay between the germline ends. This CDR3 has 14 amino acids. The CDR3 reads CASSSSIDGTEAFF. The CDR3 nucleotides read TGTGCCAGCAGCTCTTCTATTGACGGGACTGAAGCTTTCTTT.

This clone was seen only once. The V gene is TRBV21-1, the J gene TRBJ2-5; the table names TRBD2, a call not compared with the DNA. TRBV21-1 is a listed pseudogene. CDR3 length: 18 amino acids. The CDR3 region has the DNA TGTGCCAGCAGCAATGAAAGAAGACTAGCGGGGGGGGAAGAGACCCAGTACTTC. As protein: CASSNERRLAGGEETQYF.

This chain connects TRBV2 to TRBJ2-3, with a possible D match to TRBD1 (6 bases). Trimming removed 9 bases from V and 2 bases from J, with 12 bases in between. The CDR3 covers 13 residues. Germline V gene lookup returns CDR1 SNHLY and CDR2 FYNNEI. Here the CDR3 reads CASGGSLTDTQYF. DNA of the CDR3: TGTGCCAGTGGGGGCTCTCTCACAGATACGCAGTATTTT.

The V call is TRBV20-1, the J call TRBJ2-7, with D unresolved. Germline V gene data show CDR1 as DFQATT and CDR2 as SNEGSKA (reference sequence). V lost 3 bases and J 2 bases, leaving 5 bases between the germline ends. The CDR3 sequence is 11 residues long. CDR3 in DNA: TGCAGTGCTAGTGACACCTACGAGCAGTACGTC. Translated, it gives CSASDTYEQYV.

The gene calls are TRBV9 and TRBJ1-5; 9 bases align to TRBD1. CDR3 length equals 14 residues. The ends lost 3 bases at V and 6 bases at J; junction bases unmatched: 4. Germline CDR1 and CDR2: SGDLS and YYNGEE. CDR3 sequence reads: CASSDGTGLQPQHF. As DNA, the CDR3 is TGTGCCAGCAGCGATGGGACAGGGCTTCAGCCCCAGCATTTT.

This chain uses TRBV6-1 with TRBJ1-4, with a tentative D call TRBD1 (6 bases). The CDR3 contains 14 residues. CDR1 MNHNS and CDR2 SASEGT come from the germline V gene. Between the trimmed V and J ends, which lost 0 bases and 10 bases, there was a span of 12 bases. CDR3 region: CASSEAGGAAKLFF. For the CDR3, the DNA is TGTGCCAGCAGTGAAGCGGGGGGCGCGGCAAAACTGTTTTTT.

This chain connects TRBV5-6 to TRBJ2-7; 14 bases match TRBD2. This CDR3 region has 17 residues. Germline trimming cut 3 bases from V and 4 bases from J; bases unmatched to any gene: 9. Germline CDR1 is SGHDT and CDR2 is YYEEEE. The CDR3 is CASSWGGLAGDLYEQYV. The CDR3 region has the DNA TGTGCCAGCAGCTGGGGGGGACTAGCGGGGGACCTATACGAGCAGTACGTC.

CDR3 residues: CAISESGTSGSSYNEQFF. The CDR3 region has the DNA TGTGCCATCAGTGAGTCGGGGACTAGCGGCAGCTCCTACAATGAGCAGTTCTTC. The rearrangement uses TRBV10-3 and TRBJ2-1; TRBD2 matches 11 bases. There are 18 residues in the CDR3. The germline CDR1 and CDR2 sequences are ENHRY and SYGVKD. The junction had 4 bases not matched to a gene; V was cut back by 0 bases and J by 0 bases.

The V gene is TRBV30, the J gene TRBJ2-1; D gene unclear. Trimming removed 5 bases at V and 5 bases at J, with 13 bases between. The CDR3 loop spans 13 amino acids. Germline CDR1 is GTSNPN and CDR2 is SVGIG (reference sequence). The CDR3 is CAWALGRHNEQFF. The CDR3 bases are TGTGCCTGGGCCCTAGGTCGCCACAATGAGCAGTTCTTC.

This clone was seen more than once but under ten times. This chain links TRBV5-1 with TRBJ2-2, with D uncertain. Between the trimmed V and J ends, which lost 3 bases and 8 bases, there was a span of 8 bases. CDR3 length equals 12 residues. The germline V gene encodes CDR1 SGHRS and CDR2 YFSETQ. CDR3: CASSYPDGELFF. The CDR3 DNA reads TGCGCCAGCAGCTACCCGGATGGGGAGCTGTTTTTT.

This chain joins TRBV30 and TRBJ2-1, with D perhaps TRBD2 (5 bases). CDR3 size: 13 residues. The germline gives CDR1 GTSNPN, CDR2 SVGIG (reference sequence). V shed 7 bases and J shed 4 bases, with 14 bases lying between them. CDR3 sequence: CASYVRRYNEQFF. CDR3 nucleotide sequence: TGTGCCTCATACGTCAGGAGGTACAATGAGCAGTTCTTC. The full variable domain, with the rest looked up from reference TRBV30 and TRBJ2-1, is SQTIHQWPATLVQPVGSPLSLECTVEGTSNPNLYWYRQAAGRGLQLLFYSVGIGQISSEVPQNLSASRPQDRQFILSSKKLLLSDSGFYLCASYVRRYNEQFFGPGTRLTVL.

The chain combines TRBV2 with TRBJ1-4; tentative D call: TRBD1 (5 bases). The CDR3 totals 15 residues. Germline V gene lookup returns CDR1 SNHLY and CDR2 FYNNEI. Trimming removed 10 bases at V and 5 bases at J, with 20 bases between. The DNA for the CDR3 is TGTGCCATCCGGGGTGGGGCAGCAGGGAATGAAAAACTGTTTTTT. Amino acid sequence: CAIRGGAAGNEKLFF.

About this clone: At one boundary the junction diverges from the germline segment, which might be a read error. The rearrangement joins TRBV7-9 to TRBJ2-2, with D uncertain. The CDR3 covers 13 residues. The germline V gene encodes CDR1 SEHNR and CDR2 FQNEAQ (reference sequence). The CDR3 nucleotides read TGTGCCAGCAGCTTAGAGAACCCCGGGGAGCTGTTTTTT. It translates to CASSLENPGELFF.